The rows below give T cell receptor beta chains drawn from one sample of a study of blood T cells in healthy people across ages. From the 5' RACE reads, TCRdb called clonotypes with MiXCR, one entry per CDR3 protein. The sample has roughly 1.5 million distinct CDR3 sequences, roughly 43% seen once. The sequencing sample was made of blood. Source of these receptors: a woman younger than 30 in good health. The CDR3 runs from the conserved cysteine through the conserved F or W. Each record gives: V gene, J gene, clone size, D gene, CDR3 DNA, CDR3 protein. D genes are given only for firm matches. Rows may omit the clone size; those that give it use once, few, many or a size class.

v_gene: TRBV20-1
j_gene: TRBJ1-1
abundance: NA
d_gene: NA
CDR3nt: TGCAGTGTTCCAAGGGCAGGAATGAACACTGAAGCTTTCTTT
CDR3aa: CSVPRAGMNTEAFF

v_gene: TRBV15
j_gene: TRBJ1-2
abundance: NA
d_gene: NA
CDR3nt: TGTGCCACCAGCACCTCCCGGGGGCCGTATGGCTACACCTTC
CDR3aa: CATSTSRGPYGYTF

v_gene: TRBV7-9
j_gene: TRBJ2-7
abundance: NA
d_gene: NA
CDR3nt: TGTGCCAGCAGCTTAGTTTCAGGCAACTACGAGCAGTACTTC
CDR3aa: CASSLVSGNYEQYF

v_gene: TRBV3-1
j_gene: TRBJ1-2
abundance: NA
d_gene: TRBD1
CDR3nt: TGTGCCAGCAGCCAAGATCGGGACAGGGATGATGGCTACACCTTC
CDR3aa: CASSQDRDRDDGYTF

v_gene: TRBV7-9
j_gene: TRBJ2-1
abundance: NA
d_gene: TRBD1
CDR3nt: TGTGCCAGCAGCTTAGTAGGGGGGACAGGGAACCATGAGCAGTTCTTC
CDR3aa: CASSLVGGTGNHEQFF

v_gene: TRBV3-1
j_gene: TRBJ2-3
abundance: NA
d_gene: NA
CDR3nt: TGTGCCAGCAGCCGAAGGTCCCGGCAGCGGGCGACAGATACGCAGTATTTT
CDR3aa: CASSRRSRQRATDTQYF

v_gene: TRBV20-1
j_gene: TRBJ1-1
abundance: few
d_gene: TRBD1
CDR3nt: TGCAGTGCTAAACGCAGGGGGCCGGGGGTCTCTTTCTTT
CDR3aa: CSAKRRGPGVSFF

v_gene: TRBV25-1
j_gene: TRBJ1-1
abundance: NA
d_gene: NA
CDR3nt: TGTGCCAGCAGTGAGGCCGGGTTGGGCACTGAAGCTTTCTTT
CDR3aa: CASSEAGLGTEAFF

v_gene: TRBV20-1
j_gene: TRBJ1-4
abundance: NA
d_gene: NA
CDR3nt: TGCAGTGCTCTCCGGGACATTGTTGAAAAACTGTTTTTT
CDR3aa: CSALRDIVEKLFF

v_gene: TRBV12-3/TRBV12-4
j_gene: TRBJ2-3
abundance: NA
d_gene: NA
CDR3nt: TGTGTCAGCATGGGACCCTGGGGGACAGATACGCAGTATTTT
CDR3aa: CVSMGPWGTDTQYF

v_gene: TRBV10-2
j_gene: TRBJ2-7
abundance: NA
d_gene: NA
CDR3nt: TGCGCCAGCAGTGAGCCCGGGGACGGCTACGAGCAGTACTTC
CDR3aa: CASSEPGDGYEQYF

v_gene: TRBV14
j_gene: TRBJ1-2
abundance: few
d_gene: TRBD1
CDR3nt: TGTGCCAGCAGCCAAGATCTAGTCGGGGACAGCCATGGCTACACCTTC
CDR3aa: CASSQDLVGDSHGYTF

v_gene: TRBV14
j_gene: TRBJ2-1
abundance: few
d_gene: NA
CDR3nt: TGTGCCAGCAGCCGACCGTGGAGCCCCCCCAATGAGCAGTTCTTC
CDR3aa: CASSRPWSPPNEQFF

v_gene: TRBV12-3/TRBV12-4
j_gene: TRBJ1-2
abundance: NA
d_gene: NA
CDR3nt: TGTGCCAGCAGTCTTCGGACGGCTCTCAATGGCTACACCTTC
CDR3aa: CASSLRTALNGYTF

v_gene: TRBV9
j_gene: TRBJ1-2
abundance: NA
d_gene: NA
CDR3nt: TGTGCCAGCAGCCCCGGAAGGGGCCTAGCCTATGGCTACACCTTC
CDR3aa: CASSPGRGLAYGYTF

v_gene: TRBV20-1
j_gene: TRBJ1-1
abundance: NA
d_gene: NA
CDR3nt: TGCAGTGGTGAACGGGACCCTAACACTGAAGCTTTCTTT
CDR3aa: CSGERDPNTEAFF

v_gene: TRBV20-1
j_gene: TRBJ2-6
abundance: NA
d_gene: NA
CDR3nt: TGCAGTGCTAGAGGGTCGGACTCTGGGGCCAACGTCCTGACTTTC
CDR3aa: CSARGSDSGANVLTF

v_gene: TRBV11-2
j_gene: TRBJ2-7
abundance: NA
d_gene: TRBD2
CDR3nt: TGTGCCAGCAGCTTTACGGGGGGACTACCGAGCTCCTACGAGCAGTACTTC
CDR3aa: CASSFTGGLPSSYEQYF

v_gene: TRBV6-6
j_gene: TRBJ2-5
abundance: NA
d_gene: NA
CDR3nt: TGTGCCAGCAGTAACAGGGCGTTGGAGGAGACCCAGTACTTC
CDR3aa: CASSNRALEETQYF

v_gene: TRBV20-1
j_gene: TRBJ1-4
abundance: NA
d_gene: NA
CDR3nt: TGCAGTGCCCATACGGACAGTCCGGGGGAAAAACTGTTTTTT
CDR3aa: CSAHTDSPGEKLFF

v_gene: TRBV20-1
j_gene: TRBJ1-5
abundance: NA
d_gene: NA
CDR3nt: TGCAGTGCTAGACCTCCCCGGGGTTCGAGAAGTCAGCCCCAGCATTTT
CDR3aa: CSARPPRGSRSQPQHF

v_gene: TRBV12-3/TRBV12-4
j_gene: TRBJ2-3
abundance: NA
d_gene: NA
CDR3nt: TGTGCCAGCAGTATGGGACTGCGCACAGATACGCAGTATTTT
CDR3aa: CASSMGLRTDTQYF

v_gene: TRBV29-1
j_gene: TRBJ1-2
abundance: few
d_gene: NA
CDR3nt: TGCAGCGCCCTATTAGGGTATGGCTACACCTTC
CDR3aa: CSALLGYGYTF

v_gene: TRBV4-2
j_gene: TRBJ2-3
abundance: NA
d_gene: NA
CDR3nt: TGTGCCAGCAGCCAAGATTGGGCAGGGATCACAGATACGCAGTATTTT
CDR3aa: CASSQDWAGITDTQYF

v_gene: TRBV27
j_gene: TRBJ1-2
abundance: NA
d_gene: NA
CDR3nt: TGTGCCAGCAGTTCCAGGAGGGAAACAGGGAACTATGGCTACACCTTC
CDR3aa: CASSSRRETGNYGYTF

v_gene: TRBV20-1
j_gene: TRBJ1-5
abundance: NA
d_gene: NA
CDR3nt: TGCAGTGGGGCCCCGGGTAGCAATCAGCCCCAGCATTTT
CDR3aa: CSGAPGSNQPQHF

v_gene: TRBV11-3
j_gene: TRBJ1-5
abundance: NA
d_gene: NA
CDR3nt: TGTGCCAGCAGCTTAGATGTCGGGACACATCAGCCCCAGCATTTT
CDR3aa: CASSLDVGTHQPQHF

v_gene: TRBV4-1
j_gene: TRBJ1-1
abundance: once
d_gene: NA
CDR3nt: TGCGCCAGCAGCCAAGTTTGGGAGAACACTGAAGCTTTCTTT
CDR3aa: CASSQVWENTEAFF

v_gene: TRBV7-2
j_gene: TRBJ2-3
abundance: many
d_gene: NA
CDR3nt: TGTGCCAGCAGCTTAGCGTATACGCAGTATTTT
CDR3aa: CASSLAYTQYF

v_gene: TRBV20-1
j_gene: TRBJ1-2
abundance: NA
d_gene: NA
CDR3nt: TGCCGTGCCGGCGGGCAGAACAATCAGGGGTTGAACTATGGCTACACCTTC
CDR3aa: CRAGGQNNQGLNYGYTF

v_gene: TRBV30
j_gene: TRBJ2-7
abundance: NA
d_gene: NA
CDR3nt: TGTGCCTGGAGTGCACAACCAATGCGGTACGAGCAGTACTTC
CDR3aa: CAWSAQPMRYEQYF

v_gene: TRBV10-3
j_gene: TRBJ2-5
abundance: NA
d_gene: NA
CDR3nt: TGTGCCATCAGTGAGTTAGGGGAGCAAGAGACCCAGTACTTC
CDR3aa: CAISELGEQETQYF

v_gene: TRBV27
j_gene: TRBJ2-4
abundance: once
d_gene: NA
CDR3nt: TGTGCCAGCAGCCTCAAAGGGAAGGACATTCAGTACTTC
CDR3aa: CASSLKGKDIQYF

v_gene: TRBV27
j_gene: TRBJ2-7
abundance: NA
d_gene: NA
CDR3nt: TGTGCCAGCAGTTCGGACTGGTCCTACGAGCAGTACTTC
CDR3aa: CASSSDWSYEQYF

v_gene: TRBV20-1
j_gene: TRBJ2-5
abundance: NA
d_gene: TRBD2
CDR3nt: TGCAGTGCAGGGAGGACTAGCGGGAGGGGGACCCAGTACTTC
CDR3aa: CSAGRTSGRGTQYF

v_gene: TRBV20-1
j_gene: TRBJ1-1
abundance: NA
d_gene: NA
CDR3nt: TGCAGTGCGCTGGACCACACTGAAGCTTTCTTT
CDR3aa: CSALDHTEAFF

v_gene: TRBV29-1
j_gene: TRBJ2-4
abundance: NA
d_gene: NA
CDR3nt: TGCAGCGGAACGACTGGGGGGCAGGAGTACTTC
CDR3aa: CSGTTGGQEYF

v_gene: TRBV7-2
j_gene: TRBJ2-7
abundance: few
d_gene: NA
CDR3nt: TGTGCCAGCAGCTTAAACAGGGATCTCTACGAGCAGTACTTC
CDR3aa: CASSLNRDLYEQYF

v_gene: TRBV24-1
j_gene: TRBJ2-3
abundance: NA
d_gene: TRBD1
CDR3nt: TGTGCCACCTCGAGGACAGGGAGCACAGATACGCAGTATTTT
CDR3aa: CATSRTGSTDTQYF

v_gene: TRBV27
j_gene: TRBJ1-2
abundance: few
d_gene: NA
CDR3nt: TGTGCCAGCAGTCCCTCGGAGGGAAACGACTATGGCTACACCTTC
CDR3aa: CASSPSEGNDYGYTF